The rows below give T cell receptor beta chains drawn from one sample of a study of blood T cell repertoires in COVID-19. Clones were read by immunoSEQ multiplex PCR, and TCRdb kept only the in-frame ones, dropping some. In the table there are over 250,000 clones, roughly 89% of which are singletons. Source material: PBMCs or T cells enriched from blood (not recorded which). All receptors come from a woman aged 18-29 years who had recovered from COVID-19. Both conserved end residues are part of each CDR3. Each record gives: clone size, V gene, J gene, D gene, CDR3 DNA, CDR3 protein. A D gene is named only where the DNA matches it firmly. Size values are once, few and many counts, or a class for expanded clones, and some rows have none.

size: few; V: TRBV28; J: TRBJ1-6; D: NA; DNA: TGTGCCAGCAGTTCCTCCCCGGGGAGCCCTTCACCCCTCCACTTT; CDR3: CASSSSPGSPSPLHF
size: NA; V: TRBV7-9; J: TRBJ1-6; D: TRBD1; DNA: TGTGCCAGCAGACACACTGACAGGGGGGTGAATTCACCCCTCCACTTT; CDR3: CASRHTDRGVNSPLHF
size: NA; V: TRBV7-8; J: TRBJ1-2; D: TRBD1; DNA: TGTGCCAGCAGCTCGGACAGGGGGCAACGGCCAGGCTATGGCTACACCTTC; CDR3: CASSSDRGQRPGYGYTF
size: NA; V: TRBV28; J: TRBJ1-2; D: TRBD1; DNA: TGTGCCAGCAGAGATACAGGGGACTATGGCTACACCTTC; CDR3: CASRDTGDYGYTF
size: NA; V: TRBV7-2; J: TRBJ2-5; D: NA; DNA: TGTGCCAGCAGCCTTCGACACAGTCAAGAGACCCAGTACTTC; CDR3: CASSLRHSQETQYF
size: NA; V: TRBV7-2; J: TRBJ1-5; D: NA; DNA: TGTGCCAGCAGCTTAGCGGCGGGAAGCAATCAGCCCCAGCATTTT; CDR3: CASSLAAGSNQPQHF
size: NA; V: TRBV7-2; J: TRBJ1-2; D: TRBD1; DNA: TGTGCCAGCAGCTTGCTCTTTTTACGGACAGGGGATAAGTATGGCTACACCTTC; CDR3: CASSLLFLRTGDKYGYTF
size: NA; V: TRBV29-1; J: TRBJ1-1; D: NA; DNA: TGCAGCGTTGATAATCAGGGAATCGAGGCTTTCTTT; CDR3: CSVDNQGIEAFF
size: NA; V: TRBV4-1; J: TRBJ2-1; D: TRBD2; DNA: TGCGCCAGCAGCCAGGGCGGGGGGGCCCCCTCCTACAATGAGCAGTTCTTC; CDR3: CASSQGGGAPSYNEQFF
size: NA; V: TRBV28; J: TRBJ2-1; D: TRBD2; DNA: TGTGCCAGCAGGCTAGCGGGAGGGATGCATGAGCAGTTCTTC; CDR3: CASRLAGGMHEQFF
size: NA; V: TRBV4-1; J: TRBJ2-3; D: TRBD1; DNA: TGCGCCAGCAGCCAACCAGGGACAGGGGGTACAACAGATACGCAGTATTTT; CDR3: CASSQPGTGGTTDTQYF
size: NA; V: TRBV6-2/TRBV6-3; J: TRBJ1-5; D: NA; DNA: TGTGCCAGCAGTTACCGCCTTCTCCAACGGACAGATTATAGCAATCAGCCCCAGCATTTT; CDR3: CASSYRLLQRTDYSNQPQHF
size: NA; V: TRBV7-8; J: TRBJ1-5; D: NA; DNA: TGTGCCAGCACCCCGAGACAGCACCGGAGTCAGCCCCAGCATTTT; CDR3: CASTPRQHRSQPQHF
size: NA; V: TRBV5-4; J: TRBJ2-7; D: TRBD2; DNA: TGTGCCAGCAGCCCCGGGCTAGCGGGGGGGCAGTACGAGCAGTACTTC; CDR3: CASSPGLAGGQYEQYF
size: NA; V: TRBV18; J: TRBJ2-1; D: TRBD2; DNA: TGTGCCAGCTCACCACTTCTAGCGGAAAACTCCTACAATGAGCAGTTCTTC; CDR3: CASSPLLAENSYNEQFF
size: NA; V: TRBV11-1; J: TRBJ2-5; D: TRBD1; DNA: TGTGCCAGCACCCGAGGGGGCGGGCCCCAAGAGACCCAGTACTTC; CDR3: CASTRGGGPQETQYF
size: NA; V: TRBV7-2; J: TRBJ1-6; D: TRBD1; DNA: TGTGCCAGCAGCCCGGACAGGGGGAGAGGATCACCCCTCCACTTT; CDR3: CASSPDRGRGSPLHF
size: NA; V: TRBV4-2; J: TRBJ2-5; D: NA; DNA: TGTGCCAGCAGCCGTCCCGGGCAGGCGGGGGAGACCCAGTACTTC; CDR3: CASSRPGQAGETQYF
size: NA; V: TRBV9; J: TRBJ1-4; D: NA; DNA: TGTGCCAGCAGCACGAGGGGGACGGGCGGCGAAAAACTGTTTTTT; CDR3: CASSTRGTGGEKLFF
size: NA; V: TRBV12-3/TRBV12-4; J: TRBJ2-7; D: NA; DNA: TGTGCCAGCAGTTTAGCGGTCAGGGCGGAGCAGTACTTC; CDR3: CASSLAVRAEQYF
size: NA; V: TRBV5-4; J: TRBJ1-5; D: NA; DNA: TGTGCCAGCAGCTTGGACAGGGATCAGCCCCAGCATTTT; CDR3: CASSLDRDQPQHF
size: NA; V: TRBV13; J: TRBJ1-1; D: NA; DNA: TGTGCCAGCAGCTTTCAGGGTCCTCTGTTCTTT; CDR3: CASSFQGPLFF
size: NA; V: TRBV10-3; J: TRBJ2-7; D: TRBD2; DNA: TGTGCCATCAGTGAGTCCCGGACTAGCAGGGGACACGGGACCTACGAGCAGTACTTC; CDR3: CAISESRTSRGHGTYEQYF
size: once; V: TRBV2; J: TRBJ2-1; D: NA; DNA: TGTGCCAGCAGCCCTAGGACTGACTATAATGAGCAGTTCTTC; CDR3: CASSPRTDYNEQFF
size: NA; V: TRBV7-3; J: TRBJ2-1; D: NA; DNA: TGTGCCAGCAGCTTAAGGTCAGGGTACAATGAGCAGTTCTTC; CDR3: CASSLRSGYNEQFF
size: NA; V: TRBV11-3; J: TRBJ1-1; D: NA; DNA: TGTGCCAGCAGCTTAGGGGGGCCCGGGAACACTGAAGCTTTCTTT; CDR3: CASSLGGPGNTEAFF
size: NA; V: TRBV11-3; J: TRBJ1-1; D: NA; DNA: TGTGCCAGCAGACGGACCGGGAGTTCTGAAGCTTTCTTT; CDR3: CASRRTGSSEAFF
size: NA; V: TRBV5-1; J: TRBJ1-2; D: TRBD1; DNA: TGCGCCAGCAGCCGGACAGGGAACGGCTACACCTTC; CDR3: CASSRTGNGYTF
size: NA; V: TRBV9; J: TRBJ1-5; D: NA; DNA: TGTGCCAGCAGCGCCGGGCCGGGAGGGAATCAGCCCCAGCATTTT; CDR3: CASSAGPGGNQPQHF
size: NA; V: TRBV6-1; J: TRBJ2-3; D: TRBD2; DNA: TGTGCCAGCAGTGATAGACTAGCGGGGGACACAGATACGCAGTATTTT; CDR3: CASSDRLAGDTDTQYF
size: NA; V: TRBV5-4; J: TRBJ2-1; D: TRBD2; DNA: TGTGCCAGCAGCTTGAAGGGACTAGTTCCCCATGAGCAGTTCTTC; CDR3: CASSLKGLVPHEQFF
size: NA; V: TRBV19; J: TRBJ2-7; D: NA; DNA: TGTGCCAGTAGTATCAGGGGAGGGACCTACGAGCAGTACTTC; CDR3: CASSIRGGTYEQYF
size: NA; V: TRBV9; J: TRBJ1-1; D: NA; DNA: TGTGCCAGCAGCGCGTTAACAGGGACCGACACTGAAGCTTTCTTT; CDR3: CASSALTGTDTEAFF
size: NA; V: TRBV9; J: TRBJ2-3; D: TRBD2; DNA: TGTGCCAGCAGCCCCATGGGAGGGAGCACAGATACGCAGTATTTT; CDR3: CASSPMGGSTDTQYF
size: NA; V: TRBV27; J: TRBJ1-5; D: NA; DNA: TGTGCCAGCAGTCGCGGCGGGGGAGTCCGAAATCAGCCCCAGCATTTT; CDR3: CASSRGGGVRNQPQHF
size: NA; V: TRBV3-1/TRBV3-2; J: TRBJ1-2; D: NA; DNA: TGTGCCAGCAGCCAAGAAGGGAGACTCGGGTACACCTTC; CDR3: CASSQEGRLGYTF
size: NA; V: TRBV28; J: TRBJ2-7; D: NA; DNA: TGTGCCAGCAGTTTTCCGTTAGAGGCCACTGAATACGAGCAGTACTTC; CDR3: CASSFPLEATEYEQYF
size: NA; V: TRBV4-2; J: TRBJ1-6; D: NA; DNA: TGTGCCAGCAGCCCCATGGGCGGGAGGTCACCCCTCCACTTT; CDR3: CASSPMGGRSPLHF
size: NA; V: TRBV4-3; J: TRBJ1-2; D: TRBD1; DNA: TGCGCCAGCAGCCAAGCCGGGACAGGGAGTTTTGGCTACACCTTC; CDR3: CASSQAGTGSFGYTF
size: NA; V: TRBV5-1; J: TRBJ1-1; D: NA; DNA: TGCGCCAGCAGCTTGGAACAGGGTTTGGCGATGAACACTGAAGCTTTCTTT; CDR3: CASSLEQGLAMNTEAFF
size: NA; V: TRBV7-8; J: TRBJ2-7; D: TRBD1; DNA: TGTGCCAGCAGCTTAGACAGGGGGCGCGGGTACGAGCAGTACTTC; CDR3: CASSLDRGRGYEQYF
size: NA; V: TRBV12-3/TRBV12-4; J: TRBJ1-1; D: NA; DNA: TGTGCCAGCAGTACGTACAGTGGCACTGAAGCTTTCTTT; CDR3: CASSTYSGTEAFF
size: NA; V: TRBV7-5; J: TRBJ2-2; D: NA; DNA: TGTGCCAGAAGCTCTAGCGGGAGAAAGGACGGGGAGCTGTTTTTT; CDR3: CARSSSGRKDGELFF
size: NA; V: TRBV4-2; J: TRBJ2-1; D: TRBD2; DNA: TGTGCCAGCAGCCAGCGCCTAGCGGGAGTTGGTGAGCAGTTCTTC; CDR3: CASSQRLAGVGEQFF
size: NA; V: TRBV6-2/TRBV6-3; J: TRBJ2-3; D: TRBD2; DNA: TGTGCCAGCAGTTCGATGACTAGCGGGAGCGTCACAGATACGCAGTATTTT; CDR3: CASSSMTSGSVTDTQYF
size: NA; V: TRBV9; J: TRBJ1-6; D: TRBD1; DNA: TGTGCCAGCAGCCGGGGGGACAGGAGCTCCTATAATTCACCCCTCCACTTT; CDR3: CASSRGDRSSYNSPLHF
size: NA; V: TRBV27; J: TRBJ1-1; D: TRBD1; DNA: TGTGCCAGCAGTTTACAATGGACAGGGGGAGTATTCACTGAAGCTTTCTTT; CDR3: CASSLQWTGGVFTEAFF
size: NA; V: TRBV19; J: TRBJ1-5; D: TRBD1; DNA: TGTGCCAGTAGTACGCCTCAGGGGGTTCAGCCCCAGCATTTT; CDR3: CASSTPQGVQPQHF
size: NA; V: TRBV21-1; J: TRBJ2-1; D: NA; DNA: TGTGCCAGCATCCGCGGGGGACTAGCGGGAGAGGGCAATGAGCAGTTCTTC; CDR3: CASIRGGLAGEGNEQFF
size: few; V: TRBV4-3; J: TRBJ2-7; D: NA; DNA: TGCGCCAGCAGCCAAGATCCCGGACTGGCTTCCTACGAGCAGTACTTC; CDR3: CASSQDPGLASYEQYF
size: NA; V: TRBV11-2; J: TRBJ2-2; D: TRBD2; DNA: TGTGCCAGCAGCAAACGACTAGCGGGAGCCATCACCGGGGAGCTGTTTTTT; CDR3: CASSKRLAGAITGELFF
size: NA; V: TRBV15; J: TRBJ1-1; D: NA; DNA: TGTGCCACCAGCCTCCACCCGGGGGTTGAAGCTTTCTTT; CDR3: CATSLHPGVEAFF
size: NA; V: TRBV7-9; J: TRBJ2-7; D: NA; DNA: TGTGCCAGCAGCTTCCTTCACAATCCCTCCTACGAGCAGTACTTC; CDR3: CASSFLHNPSYEQYF
size: NA; V: TRBV12-3/TRBV12-4; J: TRBJ1-2; D: NA; DNA: TGTGCCAGCAGAAAATCGGGGGTGTGGGGCTACACCTTC; CDR3: CASRKSGVWGYTF
size: NA; V: TRBV7-2; J: TRBJ2-6; D: NA; DNA: TGTGCCAGCAGCTTACGGCAAAGCCGGCGGTCTGGGGCCAACGTCCTGACTTTC; CDR3: CASSLRQSRRSGANVLTF
size: NA; V: TRBV7-6; J: TRBJ1-1; D: TRBD1; DNA: TGTGCCAGCAGCGCCACAGGGGGCTTTCTGAGGACTGAAGCTTTCTTT; CDR3: CASSATGGFLRTEAFF
size: NA; V: TRBV5-8; J: TRBJ1-2; D: TRBD1; DNA: TGTGCCAGCAGCTTGGGACAGGGGGGCTATGGCTACACCTTC; CDR3: CASSLGQGGYGYTF
size: NA; V: TRBV30; J: TRBJ2-1; D: NA; DNA: TGTGCCTGGAGTCGGGGTAGGGCGGGGTCCTCCCGATCCTACAATGAGCAGTTCTTC; CDR3: CAWSRGRAGSSRSYNEQFF
size: NA; V: TRBV4-1; J: TRBJ2-2; D: NA; DNA: TGCGCCAGCAGCCATAACGTCAGGCAGCCGGGGGGGGAGCTGTTTTTT; CDR3: CASSHNVRQPGGELFF